Below, one T cell receptor (beta chain) is given with its context. Antigen specificity is unknown. The source of the sample is a study of cytomegalovirus exposure and HLA in healthy donors. Only in-frame clones appear in the TCRdb table, and some are missing; sequencing was by immunoSEQ multiplex PCR. The sample lists about 200,000 clones, approximately 82% occurring once. Germline lookup yields CDR1 MNHNS and CDR2 SASEGT. The CDR3 covers 11 residues. V lost 6 bases, J lost 5 bases, and 8 bases lay in between. Study-wide findings and caveats: Usually a TCR sequence was rare, but some public TCRs were found in many donors. According to a later analysis, TCR clusters from the first cohort tended to co-occur in the roughly 110 validation repertoires. Cytomegalovirus status was reportedly diagnosed by the classifier with high specificity and sensitivity.

The sequenced sample consisted of PBMCs. The chain carries TRBV6-1 and TRBJ2-7; D is unclear. This TCR was sampled from a woman between 18 and 29 years old in good health and CMV-seronegative. CDR3 sequence: CASRRAHEQYF. Here the CDR3 DNA reads TGTGCCAGCAGACGGGCCCACGAGCAGTACTTC.